One and the same sample provided the 25 T cell receptor beta chains below, sequenced in a study of shared clonotypes between healthy human individuals. Assay: immunoSEQ multiplex PCR; the TCRdb copy retains only in-frame clones and omits some. The profile shows 1.5 million to 1.9 million clones, 95% to 99% of them singletons. Sequenced sample: naive CD4+ T cells sorted from blood. The subset denotes: CD45RA+ positively selected. Every receptor here comes from a man between 25 and 39 years old in good health.

The chain links TRBV19 to TRBJ2-7; no clear D. CDR3 size: 15 residues. Germline values: CDR1 LNHDA, CDR2 SQIVND (reference sequence). V was trimmed by 6 bases and J by 5 bases, leaving 20 bases between them. CDR3 sequence (DNA): TGTGCCAGTAGCACCTCGGGCCTCCTACGCGACGAGCAGTACTTC. It encodes CASSTSGLLRDEQYF.

The chain uses TRBV27 and TRBJ2-7; D gene unclear. CDR1 is MNHEY and CDR2 is SMNVEV in the germline V gene (reference sequence). Trimming took off 3 bases at V and 3 bases at J, with 9 bases between the two ends. The CDR3 totals 13 residues. The CDR3 spells CASSFPPYYEQYF. The DNA of the CDR3 is TGTGCCAGCAGTTTCCCCCCCTACTACGAGCAGTACTTC.

The chain has TRBV5-1 and TRBJ2-5, with 8 nucleotides matching TRBD1. After removal of 3 bases from V and 5 bases from J, the junction contained 12 bases not matched to a gene. The V gene's germline CDR1 is SGHRS and CDR2 YFSETQ. The CDR3 extends over 16 amino acids. CDR3 sequence: CASSSDRVGVRETQYF. Written as DNA, the CDR3 is TGCGCCAGCAGCTCGGACAGGGTAGGGGTAAGGGAGACCCAGTACTTC.

The chain uses TRBV7-9 and TRBJ2-1, with TRBD1 identical over 8 bases. The CDR3 extends over 14 amino acids. The V and J ends lost 4 bases and 10 bases, in that order; junction bases with no gene match: 9. Germline lookup yields CDR1 SEHNR and CDR2 FQNEAQ (reference sequence). Written as DNA, the CDR3 is TGTGCCAGCAGCTGGAGGACAGGGAAGGGCGAGCAGTTCTTC. Translation: CASSWRTGKGEQFF.

The chain recombines TRBV10-2 with TRBJ2-7, with a weak D call TRBD1 (5 bases). Per the germline V gene, CDR1 is WSHSY and CDR2 is SAAADI. V was cut by 8 bases and J by 2 bases, with 10 bases left in between. The CDR3 is made up of 12 amino acids. The CDR3 loop reads CASGRQTYEQYF. The CDR3 region has the DNA TGCGCCAGCGGCCGACAGACCTACGAGCAGTACTTC.

The rearrangement links TRBV7-9 to TRBJ1-2; TRBD1 matches 8 bases. CDR3 size: 14 residues. The germline V gene encodes CDR1 SEHNR and CDR2 FQNEAQ (reference sequence). J lost 4 bases, V lost 5 bases, and 6 bases had no gene match. The CDR3 reads CASSLLDRAYGYTF. CDR3 nucleotides: TGTGCCAGCAGCCTCCTGGACAGGGCCTATGGCTACACCTTC.

The chain joins TRBV29-1 to TRBJ2-2; 7 bases map to TRBD1. V trimming: 4 bases; J trimming: 4 bases; junction bases outside the gene matches: 3. The CDR3 sequence is 13 residues long. Germline V gives CDR1 SQVTM, CDR2 ANQGSEA. The CDR3 nucleotides are TGCAGCGTTGTGGCAGGGGGCACCGGGGAGCTGTTTTTT. As protein: CSVVAGGTGELFF.

The chain uses TRBV6-6 and TRBJ1-5, with D perhaps TRBD1 (5 bases). Germline values: CDR1 MNHNY, CDR2 SVGAGI (reference sequence). V was shortened by 5 bases and J by 1 base, with 12 bases between the two germline ends. The CDR3 covers 15 residues. CDR3 nucleotide sequence: TGTGCCAGCAGTCCCCGGGGGATAAGCAATCAGCCCCAGCATTTT. This codes for CASSPRGISNQPQHF.

The V call is TRBV10-2, the J call TRBJ2-7; TRBD2 aligns across 9 bases. The V and J ends lost 7 bases and 2 bases, in that order; junction bases with no gene match: 3. The CDR3 is made up of 13 amino acids. Germline V gene data show CDR1 as WSHSY and CDR2 as SAAADI. This CDR3 reads CASKSSGAYEQYF. The CDR3 DNA sequence: TGCGCCAGCAAGTCTAGCGGGGCCTACGAGCAGTACTTC.

This chain links TRBV5-4 with TRBJ2-3; D is perhaps TRBD1 or TRBD2 (5 bases each). The V gene lost 4 bases and the J gene lost 6 bases, with 9 bases spanning the gap. Germline values: CDR1 SGHNT, CDR2 YYREEE (reference sequence). The CDR3 loop spans 12 amino acids. The CDR3 DNA follows: TGTGCCAGCAGCCCCGGGGACGATACGCAGTATTTT. Amino acid sequence: CASSPGDDTQYF.

The chain has TRBV18 and TRBJ1-1, with a tentative D call TRBD1 (6 bases). V was pared by 3 bases and J by 0 bases, with 14 bases between. The CDR3 has 16 residues. From germline, CDR1 is KGHSH and CDR2 LQKENI. For the CDR3, the DNA is TGTGCCAGCTCACCTAACCTGGGACAATTGAACACTGAAGCTTTCTTT. Encoded protein: CASSPNLGQLNTEAFF.

The rearrangement uses TRBV7-6 and TRBJ2-7; 7 bases fit TRBD2. Per germline, CDR1 SGHVS and CDR2 FNYEAQ. The J segment lost 7 bases and the V segment lost 1 base, leaving 10 bases of the junction unmatched. The CDR3 consists of 15 residues. CDR3 bases: TGTGCCAGCAGCTTAGGGGTGCCGGGAGCGGGAGAGCAGTACTTC. This gives the protein CASSLGVPGAGEQYF.

As regards this clone: At one of its ends the junction is not consistent with the germline gene, which may arise from a read error. The chain has TRBV5-1 and TRBJ2-1; D is possibly TRBD2 (6 bases). This CDR3 comprises 14 residues. Germline V CDR1 and CDR2: SGHRS, YFSETQ. For the CDR3, the DNA is TGCGCCAGCAGGTTGGCGGGGTCCTCGTCTGAGCAGTTCTTC. Translation: CASRLAGSSSEQFF.

The chain uses TRBV7-9 and TRBJ2-1; possible D gene TRBD2, 6 bases. The length of the CDR3 is 18 residues. Germline lookup yields CDR1 SEHNR and CDR2 FQNEAQ (reference sequence). V was shortened by 6 bases and J by 0 bases, with 21 bases between the two germline ends. In DNA, the CDR3 is TGTGCCAGCAGACATCTCGGGGGACCCCTAAGCTCCTACAATGAGCAGTTCTTC. Its protein is CASRHLGGPLSSYNEQFF.

The chain is built from TRBV19 and TRBJ2-1, with 9 bases that match TRBD1. With V trimmed by 0 bases and J by 16 bases, 7 bases remained unmatched. The germline V gene encodes CDR1 LNHDA and CDR2 SQIVND (reference sequence). CDR3 length: 13 residues. CDR3 region: CASSIDRDREVFF. CDR3 DNA sequence: TGTGCCAGTAGTATAGATCGGGACAGGGAGGTTTTCTTC. The full variable domain, in which reference TRBV19 and TRBJ2-1 provide the parts outside the CDR3, is DGGITQSPKYLFRKEGQNVTLSCEQNLNHDAMYWYRQDPGQGLRLIYYSQIVNDFQKGDIAEGYSVSREKKESFPLTVTSAQKNPTAFYLCASSIDRDREVFFGPGTRLTVL.

This chain uses TRBV11-2 with TRBJ2-1; D is unclear. This CDR3 comprises 15 residues. Germline V lookup: CDR1 SGHAT, CDR2 FQNNGV. Trimming removed 3 bases at V and 6 bases at J, with 15 bases between. The CDR3 region has the DNA TGTGCCAGCAGCTTTTCCCTAGTAAAGGCCAATGAGCAGTTCTTC. Amino acids: CASSFSLVKANEQFF. The variable domain in full, completed from reference TRBV11-2 and TRBJ2-1, reads EAGVAQSPRYKIIEKRQSVAFWCNPISGHATLYWYQQILGQGPKLLIQFQNNGVVDDSQLPKDRFSAERLKGVDSTLKIQPAKLEDSAVYLCASSFSLVKANEQFFGPGTRLTVL.

For the CDR3, the DNA is TGTGCCAGCAGCTTGGTGAGGGCGGATGAGCAGTTCTTC. Amino acid sequence: CASSLVRADEQFF. V and J are TRBV11-2 and TRBJ2-1; D possibly corresponds to TRBD2 (5 bases). The germline V and J ends were trimmed by 3 bases and 8 bases, with 11 bases remaining between them. Germline-derived CDR1 and CDR2 are SGHAT and FQNNGV. CDR3 length equals 13 residues.

The CDR3 reads CASSYSGGLDQPQHF. In DNA form, the CDR3 reads TGTGCCAGCAGTTACTCGGGCGGGTTGGATCAGCCCCAGCATTTT. The rearrangement uses TRBV6-5 and TRBJ1-5; no firm D call. V lost 0 bases and J 5 bases, leaving 11 bases between the germline ends. The CDR3 totals 15 residues. CDR1 and CDR2 (germline): MNHEY, SVGAGI.

The chain uses TRBV19 and TRBJ2-7; 12 nucleotides agree with TRBD2. This CDR3 region has 17 residues. V was clipped by 6 bases and J by 7 bases; unmatched bases: 16. Germline assignment: CDR1 LNHDA and CDR2 SQIVND (reference sequence). Written as DNA, the CDR3 is TGTGCCAGTAGAGACACACACCTAGCGGGAGGGCCAGGGGAGCAGTACTTC. Residues: CASRDTHLAGGPGEQYF.

The V and J genes are TRBV7-3 and TRBJ2-1; D gene uncertain. The germline V gene encodes CDR1 SGHTA and CDR2 FQGTGA. V was trimmed by 5 bases and J by 6 bases, leaving 11 bases between them. This CDR3 has 13 amino acids. The CDR3 DNA follows: TGTGCCAGCAGCGCCTTGGCGAGCAATGAGCAGTTCTTC. It translates to CASSALASNEQFF. Full variable domain (remainder filled in from reference TRBV7-3 and TRBJ2-1): GAGVSQTPSNKVTEKGKYVELRCDPISGHTALYWYRQSLGQGPEFLIYFQGTGAADDSGLPNDRFFAVRPEGSVSTLKIQRTERGDSAVYLCASSALASNEQFFGPGTRLTVL.

The chain employs TRBV27 and TRBJ1-3; D ambiguous. This CDR3 region has 13 residues. Per germline, CDR1 MNHEY and CDR2 SMNVEV (reference sequence). The V end was cut by 6 bases, the J end by 2 bases, with 8 bases between. The chain's CDR3 is CASSLLAGNTIYF. CDR3 nucleotide sequence: TGTGCCAGCAGCCTTCTAGCTGGAAACACCATATATTTT.

J is TRBJ2-7 and V is TRBV5-1, with 10 bases identical to TRBD2. The CDR3 sequence is 15 residues long. Losses at the gene ends were 5 bases for V and 4 bases for J; bases not matched to a gene: 9. Germline V gives CDR1 SGHRS, CDR2 YFSETQ. The CDR3 spells CASREASGRAYEQYF. DNA for the CDR3: TGCGCCAGCAGGGAAGCTAGCGGGAGAGCTTACGAGCAGTACTTC.

The V and J genes are TRBV18 and TRBJ2-1, with TRBD2 identical over 11 bases. CDR1 is KGHSH, CDR2 LQKENI, per germline. The CDR3 runs to 17 residues. V was pared by 3 bases and J by 4 bases, with 8 bases of the junction left unmatched. CDR3 nucleotide sequence: TGTGCCAGCTCACCCAACCGAATAGCGGGAGGGTACAATGAGCAGTTCTTC. The encoded protein is CASSPNRIAGGYNEQFF.

The rearrangement uses TRBV5-1 and TRBJ2-3, with TRBD2 matching over 9 bases. Trimming took 4 bases from V and 4 from J; bases not matched to a gene: 7. The V gene's germline CDR1 is SGHRS and CDR2 YFSETQ. CDR3 size: 15 residues. CDR3 in DNA: TGCGCCAGCAGCGGAGCGCGGACTAGCGCAGATACGCAGTATTTT. This sequence encodes CASSGARTSADTQYF.

The chain uses TRBV7-9 and TRBJ1-5; TRBD1 matches 7 bases. The CDR3 has 17 amino acids. V lost 0 bases, J lost 7 bases, and 12 bases stayed unmatched. Germline CDR1 is SEHNR and CDR2 is FQNEAQ (reference sequence). CDR3 amino acids: CASSLALQGLISQPQHF. CDR3 DNA: TGTGCCAGCAGCTTAGCCCTACAGGGGTTGATATCACAGCCCCAGCATTTT.